This record covers a single TCR beta chain. Its specificity is not known. The germline CDR1 and CDR2 sequences are PRHDT and FYEKMQ (reference sequence). Germline trimming cut 6 bases from V and 0 bases from J; bases unmatched to any gene: 15. The CDR3 has 20 residues. This sample was included in a study of shared clonotypes between healthy human individuals. Sequenced by immunoSEQ multiplex PCR; TCRdb stores in-frame clones only, minus some. Of 2 million to 3 million clones in the sample, roughly 93% were seen once. Study observations and caveats: With a handful of donors compared, approximately 5.5% of naive CD4 clonotypes were shared.

This chain links TRBV13 with TRBJ2-6; 9 positions agree with TRBD1. The sample taken for sequencing was naive CD4+ T cells from PBMCs. As to subset: CD45RA+ positively selected. This TCR came from a man between 18 and 29 years old in good health. Some clones in this sample may be carry-over from other donors' samples. For the CDR3, the DNA is TGTGCCAGCAGTCAAATAGGGGGGACAGGGCTCCTCTCTGGGGCCAACGTCCTGACTTTC. It translates to CASSQIGGTGLLSGANVLTF.